Included here is one TCR beta chain sequence, with context. The antigen is undetermined. J lost 3 bases, V lost 4 bases, and 4 bases had no gene match. Germline V lookup: CDR1 ENHRY, CDR2 SYGVKD. This CDR3 has 15 amino acids. The data were taken from a study of identical twins. Study outcomes and limitations: Analyses of zero insertions could be partly confounded by invariant MAIT and iNKT cells.

One entry per CDR3 protein, called by TCRdb with MiXCR from the 5' RACE reads. In the table there are 1.5 million to 2 million distinct CDR3 sequences, around a third of which are singletons. The rearrangement uses TRBV10-3 and TRBJ2-1; 9 bases match TRBD2. Source material: cord blood. The origin of this receptor is a newborn girl in good health. The CDR3, as DNA: TGTGCCATCAGTGCACAGCGGGAGGTCTACAATGAGCAGTTCTTC. The encoded protein is CAISAQREVYNEQFF.